What follows describes a single T cell receptor (beta chain). What it binds is not known. TCRdb reanalysed the 5' RACE reads using MiXCR and keeps one entry per CDR3 protein. The data contain 450,000 or so distinct CDR3 sequences, more than 13% of them singletons. The entry originates in a study of identical twins. Study-wide points: In beta out-of-frame sequences, the excess sharing between twins was weaker.

These data also featured in a second study, about yellow fever vaccine responses in identical twins.

The sample taken for sequencing was CD4+ T cells sorted from blood. The source of this sequence is a woman under 30 in good health.

DNA for the CDR3: TGCAGTGCTCACGCGGGGGGCACCGCCTACGAGCAGTACTTC. This encodes CSAHAGGTAYEQYF. The chain has TRBV20-1 and TRBJ2-7; 8 bases fit TRBD2. This CDR3 is 14 amino acids long. Germline V gene data show CDR1 as DFQATT and CDR2 as SNEGSKA (reference sequence). Trimming removed 5 bases from V and 2 bases from J; junction bases left unmatched: 8.